The rows below give T cell receptor beta chains drawn from one sample of a study of shared clonotypes between healthy human individuals. Produced via immunoSEQ multiplex PCR; TCRdb's table is partial and in-frame only. The data contain more than 2,000,000 clones, approximately 92% of them singletons. The sequenced sample was naive CD4+ T cells sorted from blood. The receptors were gathered from a young man in good health. The CDR3 runs from the conserved cysteine through the conserved F or W. A D gene is named only where the DNA matches it firmly. Rows give clone size only sometimes, using once, few, many, or a class for an expanded clone.

d_call clone_size j_call v_call cdr3_length cdr3_aa cdr3_nt
. . TRBJ2-7 TRBV18 16 CASSPYPGVPSYEQYF TGTGCCAGCTCACCGTATCCAGGGGTCCCGTCCTACGAGCAGTACTTC
TRBD1 . TRBJ2-3 TRBV7-3 12 CASSVPGQPQYF TGTGCCAGCAGCGTCCCGGGACAGCCGCAGTATTTT
. . TRBJ1-2 TRBV9 14 CASSAGRSVHGYTF TGTGCCAGCAGCGCGGGTCGGAGTGTCCATGGCTACACCTTC
. . TRBJ1-4 TRBV27 14 CASSFQGENEKLFF TGTGCCAGCAGTTTCCAGGGAGAGAATGAAAAACTGTTTTTT
TRBD1 . TRBJ2-7 TRBV7-2 14 CASSLGQGNYEQYF TGTGCCAGCAGCTTAGGACAGGGGAACTACGAGCAGTACTTC
. . TRBJ2-7 TRBV28 14 CASSSPGPSYEQYF TGTGCCAGCAGTTCCCCGGGACCCTCCTACGAGCAGTACTTC
. . TRBJ2-3 TRBV4-3 15 CASSLSPYSTDTQYF TGCGCCAGCAGCCTTTCCCCTTATAGCACAGATACGCAGTATTTT
. . TRBJ2-1 TRBV9 12 CASSTGEGEQFF TGTGCCAGCAGTACGGGAGAGGGTGAGCAGTTCTTC
TRBD2 . TRBJ2-1 TRBV30 13 CACTSGAYNEQFF TGTGCCTGTACTAGCGGAGCCTACAATGAGCAGTTCTTC
TRBD1 . TRBJ1-1 TRBV7-9 15 CASSSWTGLSTEAFF TGTGCCAGCAGCTCCTGGACAGGGCTGAGCACTGAAGCTTTCTTT
. . TRBJ1-1 TRBV18 13 CASSEGRNTEAFF TGTGCCAGCTCAGAGGGCAGGAACACTGAAGCTTTCTTT
. . TRBJ1-2 TRBV5-1 14 CASSLEGDLYGYTF TGCGCCAGCAGCTTGGAAGGGGACCTCTATGGCTACACCTTC
. . TRBJ2-1 TRBV6-9 20 CASTELGVRGGKSSYNEQFF TGTGCCAGCACCGAATTGGGTGTGCGCGGCGGGAAAAGCTCCTACAATGAGCAGTTCTTC
. . TRBJ1-1 TRBV27 14 CASSLGTGGTEAFF TGTGCCAGCAGTTTAGGCACTGGGGGGACTGAAGCTTTCTTT
. once TRBJ2-5 TRBV2 14 CASSAEQGKETQYF TGTGCCAGCAGTGCGGAACAGGGAAAAGAGACCCAGTACTTC
. . TRBJ1-2 TRBV13 16 CASSSGPGLPGWGYTF TGTGCCAGCAGCTCCGGCCCAGGGTTGCCTGGCTGGGGCTACACCTTC
. . TRBJ1-4 TRBV6-1 13 CASSEGVREKLFF TGTGCCAGCAGTGAGGGGGTTCGGGAAAAACTGTTTTTT
. . TRBJ1-2 TRBV5-4 14 CASSLVHSNYGYTF TGTGCCAGCAGCTTGGTTCACAGCAACTATGGCTACACCTTC
TRBD2 . TRBJ2-7 TRBV5-6 15 CASSLPSGINYEQYF TGTGCCAGCAGCTTGCCAAGCGGGATAAACTACGAGCAGTACTTC
TRBD1 . TRBJ2-7 TRBV9 14 CASSRTGGSYEQYF TGTGCCAGCAGCCGTACAGGGGGTTCTTACGAGCAGTACTTC
TRBD1 . TRBJ1-2 TRBV6-1 15 CASSVGDRGYYGYTF TGTGCCAGCAGTGTAGGGGACAGGGGATATTATGGCTACACCTTC
. . TRBJ2-5 TRBV20-1 11 CSAREGTRGYF TGCAGTGCTAGAGAGGGCACGAGAGGTTACTTC
. . TRBJ1-1 TRBV6-5 15 CASSFPQGVDTEAFF TGTGCCAGCAGTTTCCCCCAGGGTGTAGACACTGAAGCTTTCTTT
. . TRBJ2-7 TRBV25-1 14 CASSEDGYPSEQYF TGTGCCAGCAGTGAGGACGGCTATCCTTCCGAGCAGTACTTC
. . TRBJ2-1 TRBV11-2 13 CASSLDQGPEQFF TGTGCCAGCAGCTTAGATCAGGGGCCTGAGCAGTTCTTC
TRBD1 . TRBJ1-3 TRBV9 16 CASSVGAEGGWNTIYF TGTGCCAGCAGCGTAGGCGCGGAAGGGGGCTGGAACACCATATATTTT
TRBD2 . TRBJ2-1 TRBV19 17 CASSDRSGRNGYNEQFF TGTGCCAGTAGTGATAGAAGCGGGAGGAATGGGTACAATGAGCAGTTCTTC
TRBD1 . TRBJ2-2 TRBV7-9 16 CASSLTTGGNTGELFF TGTGCCAGCAGCTTAACGACAGGGGGCAACACCGGGGAGCTGTTTTTT
TRBD1 . TRBJ1-6 TRBV29-1 13 CSPNRDRGTPLHF TGCAGCCCAAACCGGGACAGGGGTACACCCCTCCACTTT
. . TRBJ2-2 TRBV7-9 13 CASTAPNTGELFF TGTGCCAGCACAGCTCCGAACACCGGGGAGCTGTTTTTT
. . TRBJ2-5 TRBV7-3 13 CASSPRGIETQYF TGTGCCAGCAGCCCCCGAGGAATAGAGACCCAGTACTTC